The rows below give T cell receptor beta chains drawn from one sample of a study of sequential checkpoint blockade in melanoma. The data were produced by immunoSEQ multiplex PCR, yet TCRdb's version contains in-frame clones alone and is incomplete. This table has some 6,600 clones, about 28% appearing once. Material: tumor tissue (inferred from file names), obtained from a patient given nivolumab and ipilimumab in sequence. All receptors come from a human donor with melanoma. The CDR3 runs from the conserved cysteine through the conserved F or W. The D gene is left open where the match is weak. The listing skips clone size in some rows; elsewhere it reads once, few, many or a size class.

V gene	D gene	clone size	J gene	CDR3 DNA	CDR3 protein
TRBV11-3	.	few	TRBJ2-7	TGTGCCAGCAGCCTTAGCGGAAGCTCCTACGAGCAGTACTTC	CASSLSGSSYEQYF
TRBV1	.	many	TRBJ1-1	TGCGCCAGCAGCCAAGAATCACGGAAGAACACTGAAGCTTTCTTT	CASSQESRKNTEAFF
TRBV11-3	TRBD2	many	TRBJ2-3	TGTGCCAGCAGCATTACCGGGACTAGCGGGAGCTTCACAGATACGCAGTATTTT	CASSITGTSGSFTDTQYF
TRBV18	.	.	TRBJ2-3	TGTGCCAGCTGTTTCCCCCTAAGGGCAGATACGCAGTATTTT	CASCFPLRADTQYF
TRBV9	.	.	TRBJ2-6	TGTGCCAGCAGCGCCCTCTCTGGGGCCAACGTCCTGACTTTC	CASSALSGANVLTF
TRBV12-5	.	.	TRBJ2-7	TGTGCCAGCACCATAGGGGATTTCTACGAGCAGTACTTC	CASTIGDFYEQYF
TRBV19	.	.	TRBJ2-3	TGTGCCAGTAGTTTTGGAGGCGATACGCAGTATTTT	CASSFGGDTQYF
TRBV11-3	TRBD2	few	TRBJ2-3	TGTGCCAGCAGCTCCCGTATAGCGGGAGGGCCGACAGATACGCAGTATTTT	CASSSRIAGGPTDTQYF
TRBV2	.	few	TRBJ2-7	TGTGCCAGCAGTCTCCAGCCAGGGGAGGATGAGCAGTACTTC	CASSLQPGEDEQYF
TRBV29-1	.	.	TRBJ1-1	TGCAGCGCTTTCGGAGGGGTAAACACTGAAGCTTTCTTT	CSAFGGVNTEAFF
TRBV6-8	.	.	TRBJ1-1	TGTGCCAGCAGTTACTCAACGGACACTGAAGCTTTCTTT	CASSYSTDTEAFF
TRBV30	TRBD2	.	TRBJ2-3	TGTGCCTGGAGTGGAACTAGCGGGAGTACAGATACGCAGTATTTT	CAWSGTSGSTDTQYF
TRBV30	TRBD2	.	TRBJ2-2	TGTGCCTGGACCAAAGGGACTAGCGGGTACACCGGGGAGCTGTTTTTT	CAWTKGTSGYTGELFF
TRBV14	TRBD1	.	TRBJ1-2	TGTGCCAGCAGCCAGGCAACAGGGGCCTACCCTAACTATGGCTACACCTTC	CASSQATGAYPNYGYTF
TRBV19	.	.	TRBJ2-7	TGTGCCAGTACCTCCTCCATGCCCCCCTACGAGCAGTACTTC	CASTSSMPPYEQYF
TRBV4-1	.	few	TRBJ2-7	TGCGCCAGCAGCCAATTCAGGGGGGCCTACGAGCAGTACTTC	CASSQFRGAYEQYF
TRBV6-8	.	.	TRBJ1-1	TGTGCCAGCAGTTTTGAGGGACGTTGGAACACTGAAGCTTTCTTT	CASSFEGRWNTEAFF
TRBV18	TRBD1	.	TRBJ2-7	TGTGCCAGCTCACCACCGGGACAGGGGGCCGACGAGCAGTACTTC	CASSPPGQGADEQYF
TRBV10-3	TRBD1	.	TRBJ1-2	TGTGCCATCAGTGAGGGGACAGGGGCCTACTATGGCTACACCTTC	CAISEGTGAYYGYTF
TRBV5-1	TRBD2	.	TRBJ2-1	TGCGCCAGCAGCGGTTCTAGCGGGATAGTATCTTGGAATGAGCAGTTCTTC	CASSGSSGIVSWNEQFF
TRBV10-3	.	.	TRBJ1-3	TGTGCCATCAGTGAGTCATTTCGGGGTGCAACTGGAAACACCATATATTTT	CAISESFRGATGNTIYF
TRBV9	.	few	TRBJ2-5	TGTGCCAGCAGCCCCAAGGGACTTCTCGGAGAGACCCAGTACTTC	CASSPKGLLGETQYF
TRBV6-8	.	.	TRBJ1-1	TGTGCCAGCAGTTACTCAGGGATGGATGGGAACACTGAAGCTTTCTTT	CASSYSGMDGNTEAFF
TRBV6-8	.	medium-sized	TRBJ1-2	TGTGCCAGCAGTCCGGCGACAGTTGGCTATGGCTACACCTTC	CASSPATVGYGYTF
TRBV23-1	.	medium-sized	TRBJ1-2	TGCGCCAGCAGTCAATCTCCTGGCCCCGAGGACTATGGCTACACCTTC	CASSQSPGPEDYGYTF
TRBV15	.	large	TRBJ1-5	TGTGCCACCAGCAGAGATCGCCCCCGTAGCAATCAGCCCCAGCATTTT	CATSRDRPRSNQPQHF
TRBV11-3	.	.	TRBJ2-3	TGTGCCAGCAGCTTGGAGTGGGAAGGGAATACGCAGTATTTT	CASSLEWEGNTQYF
TRBV11-3	.	many	TRBJ2-7	TGTGCCAGCAGCTTAGAAGGGGGGCCCTTCTACGAGCAGTACTTC	CASSLEGGPFYEQYF
TRBV6-8	.	.	TRBJ2-5	TGTGCCAGCAGTCGACAGCAAGAGACCCAGTACTTC	CASSRQQETQYF
TRBV11-3	TRBD2	medium-sized	TRBJ2-1	TGTGCCAGCAGCTCTAGACTAGCGGGAGCCAATGAGCAGTTCTTC	CASSSRLAGANEQFF
TRBV29-1	.	.	TRBJ2-7	TGCAGCGTTGAACTATCCTCCTACGAGCAGTACTTC	CSVELSSYEQYF